The sequence of this T cell receptor beta chain was determined in a study of beta chain features in type 1 diabetes. CD4+ naive, central memory, regulatory and stem cell-like memory cells were sorted via CD45RO/CCR7/CD25/CD127/CD95/CD27. The germline CDR1 and CDR2 sequences are SGHTA and FQGNSA. With 8 bases clipped from V and 3 bases from J, the junction kept 12 bases outside the gene matches. The CDR3 covers 15 residues. As every portion of the isolated RNA was reverse transcribed, the sequencing read expressed TCRB transcripts. Clones were read by immunoSEQ multiplex PCR, and TCRdb kept only the in-frame ones, dropping some. Of fewer than 500,000 clones in the sample, 14% were seen once.

This receptor was taken from a man aged 25-45 years in good health. V and J are TRBV7-2 and TRBJ2-7, with 8 bases lining up with TRBD1. Sequenced: naive CD4+ T cells from blood. CDR3 nucleotide sequence: TGTGCCAGCGTGCGATCGTCCGGGACAGGCTACGAGCAGTACTTC. It specifies CASVRSSGTGYEQYF. Supplemented by reference TRBV7-2 and TRBJ2-7, the full variable domain reads GAGVSQSPSNKVTEKGKDVELRCDPISGHTALYWYRQSLGQGLEFLIYFQGNSAPDKSGLPSDRFSAERTGGSVSTLTIQRTQQEDSAVYLCASVRSSGTGYEQYFGPGTRLTVT.